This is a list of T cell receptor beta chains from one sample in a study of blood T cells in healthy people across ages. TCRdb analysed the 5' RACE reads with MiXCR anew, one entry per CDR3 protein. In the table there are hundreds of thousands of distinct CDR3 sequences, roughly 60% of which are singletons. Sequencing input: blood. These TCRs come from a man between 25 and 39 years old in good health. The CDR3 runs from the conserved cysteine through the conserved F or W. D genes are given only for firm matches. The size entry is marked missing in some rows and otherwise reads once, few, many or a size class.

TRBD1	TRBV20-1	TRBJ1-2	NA	CSVSPQLTGAGYTF	TGCAGTGTTTCGCCACAACTTACAGGGGCGGGCTACACCTTC
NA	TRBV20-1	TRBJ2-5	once	CSASDGAAETQYF	TGCAGTGCTAGTGACGGGGCCGCAGAGACCCAGTACTTC
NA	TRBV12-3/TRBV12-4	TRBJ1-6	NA	CASSLRLRTPLHF	TGTGCCAGCAGTTTGAGGTTGAGGACACCCCTCCACTTT
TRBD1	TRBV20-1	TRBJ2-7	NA	CSAIGDRGYEQYF	TGCAGTGCTATCGGGGACAGGGGATACGAGCAGTACTTC
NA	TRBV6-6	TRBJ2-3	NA	CASSYGAPSTDTQYF	TGTGCCAGCAGTTACGGGGCCCCTAGCACAGATACGCAGTATTTT
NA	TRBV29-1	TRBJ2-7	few	CSVARTASYEQYF	TGCAGCGTTGCGCGGACAGCTTCCTACGAGCAGTACTTC
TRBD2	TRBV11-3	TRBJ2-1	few	CASSLAGGLDNEQFF	TGTGCCAGCAGCTTAGCGGGAGGGCTCGACAATGAGCAGTTCTTC
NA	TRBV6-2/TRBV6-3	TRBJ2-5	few	CASSYDYGEVSAETQYF	TGTGCCAGCAGTTACGATTACGGGGAGGTATCGGCGGAGACCCAGTACTTC
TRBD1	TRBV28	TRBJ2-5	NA	CASSSEGASQETQYF	TGTGCCAGCAGCTCAGAGGGGGCCAGCCAAGAGACCCAGTACTTC
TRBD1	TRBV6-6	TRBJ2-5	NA	CASSHDRVETQYF	TGTGCCAGCAGTCATGACAGGGTAGAGACCCAGTACTTC
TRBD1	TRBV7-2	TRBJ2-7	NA	CASSWGQGDEQYF	TGTGCCAGCAGCTGGGGACAGGGAGACGAGCAGTACTTC
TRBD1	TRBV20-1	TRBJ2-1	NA	CSAGQGANEQFF	TGCAGTGCTGGACAGGGGGCGAATGAGCAGTTCTTC
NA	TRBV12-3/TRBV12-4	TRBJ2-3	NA	CASRGQAILTDTQYF	TGTGCCAGCCGTGGGCAGGCAATCCTCACAGATACGCAGTATTTT
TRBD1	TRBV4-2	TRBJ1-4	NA	CASSQVARTGRDEKLFF	TGTGCCAGCAGCCAAGTGGCCAGGACAGGGCGGGATGAAAAACTGTTTTTT
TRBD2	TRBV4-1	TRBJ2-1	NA	CASSPGLAGGNDEQFF	TGCGCCAGCAGCCCCGGACTAGCGGGAGGCAACGATGAGCAGTTCTTC
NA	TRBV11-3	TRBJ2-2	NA	CASSGDNRAGELFF	TGTGCCAGCAGCGGTGATAACAGGGCCGGGGAGCTGTTTTTT
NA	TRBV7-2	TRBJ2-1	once	CASSLSLQGDEQFF	TGTGCCAGCAGCTTGAGTCTACAGGGAGATGAGCAGTTCTTC
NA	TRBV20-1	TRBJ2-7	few	CSAQAGANSYEQYF	TGCAGTGCCCAGGCAGGGGCTAACTCCTACGAGCAGTACTTC
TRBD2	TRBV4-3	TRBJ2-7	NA	CASSQEGPGGPYEQYF	TGCGCCAGCAGCCAAGAAGGACCGGGAGGGCCCTACGAGCAGTACTTC
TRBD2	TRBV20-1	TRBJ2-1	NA	CSAPRLARKWMNEQFF	TGCAGTGCTCCTAGACTAGCGAGAAAGTGGATGAATGAGCAGTTCTTC
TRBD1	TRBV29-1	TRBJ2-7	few	CSVSTLGTAYEQYF	TGCAGCGTGAGCACCCTAGGGACAGCTTACGAGCAGTACTTC
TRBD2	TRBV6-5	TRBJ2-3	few	CASREGGPDTQYF	TGTGCCAGCAGGGAGGGAGGGCCCGATACGCAGTATTTT
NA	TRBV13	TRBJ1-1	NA	CASSTGTRSEAFF	TGTGCCAGCAGCACCGGGACTCGGAGTGAAGCTTTCTTT
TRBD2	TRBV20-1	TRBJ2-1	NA	CSARGFSGSRNEQFF	TGCAGTGCCAGAGGGTTTAGCGGGAGTAGAAATGAGCAGTTCTTC
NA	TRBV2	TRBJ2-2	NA	CASRGRITGELFF	TGTGCCAGCAGAGGGCGGATCACCGGGGAGCTGTTTTTT
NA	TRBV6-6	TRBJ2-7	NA	CASSYATPEQYF	TGTGCCAGCAGTTACGCAACCCCCGAGCAGTACTTC
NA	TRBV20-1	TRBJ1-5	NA	CSAKNDKDGAWVTQHF	TGCAGTGCTAAGAACGACAAGGACGGGGCGTGGGTGACCCAGCATTTT
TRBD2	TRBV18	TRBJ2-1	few	CASSPSGGSYNEQFF	TGTGCCAGCTCACCTTCGGGGGGCTCCTACAATGAGCAGTTCTTC
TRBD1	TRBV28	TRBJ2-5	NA	CASSSPGTGLMRQYF	TGTGCCAGCAGTAGCCCCGGGACAGGGTTAATGAGGCAGTACTTC
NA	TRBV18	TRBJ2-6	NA	CASSPRQVDASGANVLTF	TGTGCCAGCTCACCCCGTCAGGTGGACGCCTCTGGGGCCAACGTCCTGACTTTC
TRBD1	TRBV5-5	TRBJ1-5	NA	CASSLQGAQPQHF	TGTGCCAGCAGCTTGCAGGGGGCACAGCCCCAGCATTTT
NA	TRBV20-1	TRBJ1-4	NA	CSATRPGTGATNEKLFF	TGCAGTGCTACCCGCCCTGGGACGGGTGCAACTAATGAAAAACTGTTTTTT
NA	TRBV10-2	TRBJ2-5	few	CASSASSWETQYF	TGCGCCAGCAGTGCCTCTAGTTGGGAGACCCAGTACTTC
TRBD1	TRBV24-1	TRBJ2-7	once	CATSDRQGSSYEQYF	TGTGCCACCAGTGACAGACAGGGGAGCTCCTACGAGCAGTACTTC
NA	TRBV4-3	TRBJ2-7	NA	CASSPGRRAYEQYF	TGCGCCAGCAGCCCTGGACGGAGGGCCTACGAGCAGTACTTC
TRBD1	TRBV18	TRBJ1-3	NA	CASSLTARTGEISGNTIYF	TGTGCCAGCTCACTCACGGCCAGGACAGGGGAAATAAGTGGAAACACCATATATTTT
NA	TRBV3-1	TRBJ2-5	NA	CASSQHGTSEKETQYF	TGTGCCAGCAGCCAACACGGGACATCGGAGAAAGAGACCCAGTACTTC
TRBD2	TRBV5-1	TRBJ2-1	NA	CASGRQASGTNEQFF	TGCGCCAGCGGGCGTCAGGCTAGCGGGACCAATGAGCAGTTCTTC
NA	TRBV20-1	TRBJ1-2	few	CSAASGVMGYTF	TGCAGTGCCGCCAGCGGAGTTATGGGCTACACCTTC
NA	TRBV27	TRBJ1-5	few	CASTAGSNQPQHF	TGTGCCAGCACCGCCGGGAGCAATCAGCCCCAGCATTTT
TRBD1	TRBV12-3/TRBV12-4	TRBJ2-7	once	CASSSETGSEQYF	TGTGCCAGCAGTTCCGAGACAGGGAGCGAGCAGTACTTC
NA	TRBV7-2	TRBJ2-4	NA	CASSHSVIQYF	TGTGCCAGCAGTCACAGTGTCATTCAGTACTTC
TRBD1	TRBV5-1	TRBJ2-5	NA	CASSLAGQGVIQETQYF	TGCGCCAGCAGCTTGGCCGGACAGGGCGTAATCCAAGAGACCCAGTACTTC
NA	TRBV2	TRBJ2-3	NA	CASSEGLEDTQYF	TGTGCCAGCAGTGAGGGTTTGGAAGATACGCAGTATTTT
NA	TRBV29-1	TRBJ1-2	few	CSVELSNYGYTF	TGCAGCGTTGAATTGTCTAACTATGGCTACACCTTC
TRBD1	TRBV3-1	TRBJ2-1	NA	CASSPSFGQGGYNEQFF	TGTGCCAGCAGCCCTTCTTTCGGACAGGGTGGGTACAATGAGCAGTTCTTC
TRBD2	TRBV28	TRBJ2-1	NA	CASSLWGGLAVSSSYNEQFF	TGTGCCAGCAGTTTATGGGGGGGACTAGCGGTTTCGAGCTCCTACAATGAGCAGTTCTTC
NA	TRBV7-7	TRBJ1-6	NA	CASSLGPNSPLHF	TGTGCCAGCAGCTTAGGGCCCAATTCACCCCTCCACTTT
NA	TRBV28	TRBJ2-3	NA	CASRRFTDTQYF	TGTGCCAGCAGGAGATTCACAGATACGCAGTATTTT
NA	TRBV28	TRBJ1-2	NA	CASSLRGFGYTF	TGTGCCAGCAGTTTAAGGGGTTTTGGCTACACCTTC
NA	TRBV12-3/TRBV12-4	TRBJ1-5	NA	CASSLIAGHNQPQHF	TGTGCCAGCAGTTTAATAGCAGGGCACAATCAGCCCCAGCATTTT